The 16 T cell receptor beta chains below all came from one sample that was sequenced in a study of blood T cell repertoires in COVID-19. Using immunoSEQ multiplex PCR, the repertoire was profiled, and TCRdb retains in-frame clones only, with some absent. The sample includes tens of thousands of clones, about nine tenths of them seen just once. The sample taken for sequencing was peripheral blood. The source is a woman older than 75 with active COVID-19.

This clone has only a few counts. The chain is built from TRBV18 and TRBJ1-6; the match to TRBD1 covers 10 bases. Germline CDR1 KGHSH, CDR2 LQKENI. CDR3 length: 13 residues. With V trimmed by 3 bases and J by 14 bases, 4 bases remained unmatched. The CDR3 loop is CASSPGTGETLHF. The CDR3 region has the DNA TGTGCCAGCTCACCCGGGACAGGGGAAACCCTCCACTTT.

V and J are TRBV6-5 and TRBJ1-1; D is possibly TRBD1 (6 bases). The CDR3 runs 12 residues. V was cut by 8 bases and J by 4 bases, with 11 bases left in between. Germline V gene data show CDR1 as MNHEY and CDR2 as SVGAGI. The CDR3 nucleotides read TGTGCCAGCGGCAGACAGGTCACTGAAGCTTTCTTT. Protein sequence: CASGRQVTEAFF.

CDR3 nucleotides: TGTGCCAGCAGCCTACAGGGGCCCTCCTACGAGCAGTACTTC. Translating it yields CASSLQGPSYEQYF. The chain carries TRBV7-9 and TRBJ2-7, with TRBD1 matching over 7 bases. With V trimmed by 5 bases and J by 0 bases, 4 bases remained unmatched. The germline gives CDR1 SEHNR, CDR2 FQNEAQ (reference sequence). This CDR3 spans 14 amino acids.

The CDR3 protein is CASSATGDNEKLFF. The CDR3 DNA sequence: TGTGCCAGCAGTGCGACAGGGGATAATGAAAAACTGTTTTTT. The genes are TRBV2 and TRBJ1-4; 8 nucleotides match TRBD1. Germline assignment: CDR1 SNHLY and CDR2 FYNNEI. The CDR3 is made up of 14 amino acids. With V trimmed by 4 bases and J by 4 bases, 2 bases remained unmatched. Full variable domain (missing parts from reference TRBV2 and TRBJ1-4): EPEVTQTPSHQVTQMGQEVILRCVPISNHLYFYWYRQILGQKVEFLVSFYNNEISEKSEIFDDQFSVERPDGSNFTLKIRSTKLEDSAMYFCASSATGDNEKLFFGSGTQLSVL.

The CDR3 bases are TGTGCCAGCAGTGGCAAATTAACAGGGTTTTACGAGCAGTACTTC. It yields the protein CASSGKLTGFYEQYF. The chain combines TRBV28 with TRBJ2-7; tentative D call: TRBD1 (6 bases). The germline V gene has CDR1 MDHEN and CDR2 SYDVKM. The V and J ends lost 5 bases and 4 bases respectively, with 18 bases between them. The CDR3 is 15 residues long.

This clone was counted only a few times. The gene calls are TRBV11-2 and TRBJ2-7; D gene ambiguous. The CDR3 has 14 amino acids. V lost 0 bases and J 2 bases, leaving 8 bases between the germline ends. Germline V gene lookup returns CDR1 SGHAT and CDR2 FQNNGV. CDR3: CASSLELRTYEQYF. In DNA, the CDR3 is TGTGCCAGCAGCTTAGAGCTCAGGACCTACGAGCAGTACTTC. The entire variable domain, with the rest obtained from reference TRBV11-2 and TRBJ2-7, is as follows: EAGVAQSPRYKIIEKRQSVAFWCNPISGHATLYWYQQILGQGPKLLIQFQNNGVVDDSQLPKDRFSAERLKGVDSTLKIQPAKLEDSAVYLCASSLELRTYEQYFGPGTRLTVT.

The chain is built from TRBV18 and TRBJ2-7, with D possibly TRBD1 on 5 matching bases. Germline V gene sequence: CDR1 KGHSH, CDR2 LQKENI. The length of the CDR3 is 15 residues. The V end lost 1 base, the J end lost 5 bases, and 15 bases lay between the germline ends. The CDR3 coding sequence is TGTGCCAGCTCACCACAAGGGGTTGGATCCGACGAGCAGTACTTC. Its protein product is CASSPQGVGSDEQYF. The whole variable domain, remainder taken from reference TRBV18 and TRBJ2-7, is NAGVMQNPRHLVRRRGQEARLRCSPMKGHSHVYWYRQLPEEGLKFMVYLQKENIIDESGMPKERFSAEFPKEGPSILRIQQVVRGDSAAYFCASSPQGVGSDEQYFGPGTRLTVT.

The rearrangement uses TRBV27 and TRBJ1-5; TRBD1 matches at 9 bases. CDR1 MNHEY and CDR2 SMNVEV come from the germline V gene (reference sequence). V trimming: 8 bases; J trimming: 5 bases; junction bases outside the gene matches: 4. The CDR3 runs to 13 residues. The CDR3 nucleotides read TGTGCCAGCTCGAGGACAGGGGATCAGCCCCAGCATTTT. Encoded protein: CASSRTGDQPQHF.

This clone came up once. J is TRBJ2-3 and V is TRBV30, with D tentatively TRBD2 (5 bases). Germline V gives CDR1 GTSNPN, CDR2 SVGIG (reference sequence). The length of the CDR3 is 16 residues. V was trimmed by 0 bases and J by 6 bases, leaving 19 bases between them. In nucleotides, the CDR3 is TGTGCCTGGAGTGTACTAGTGACCGGGAATCAGGATACGCAGTATTTT. This codes for CAWSVLVTGNQDTQYF.

This clone was found once. The rearrangement uses TRBV10-3 and TRBJ2-1, with 8 bases lining up with TRBD2. CDR1 ENHRY and CDR2 SYGVKD come from the germline V gene. J lost 2 bases, V lost 9 bases, and 9 bases had no gene match. The CDR3 loop spans 15 amino acids. The CDR3 DNA reads as TGTGCCATGCGTAGCGGGGCGAACCCCTACAATGAGCAGTTCTTC. This encodes CAMRSGANPYNEQFF.

The chain recombines TRBV5-8 with TRBJ1-6; D call uncertain. The V end lost 5 bases, the J end lost 2 bases, and 11 bases lay between the germline ends. There are 15 residues in the CDR3. Germline-derived CDR1 and CDR2 are SGHTS and YDEGEE. CDR3 protein: CASSREFPYNSPLHF. The DNA for the CDR3 is TGTGCCAGCAGTCGGGAGTTCCCCTATAATTCACCCCTCCACTTT. Variable domain in full (rest from reference TRBV5-8 and TRBJ1-6): EAGVTQSPTHLIKTRGQQATLRCSPISGHTSVYWYQQALGLGLQFLLWYDEGEERNRGNFPPRFSGRQFPNYSSELNVNALELEDSALYLCASSREFPYNSPLHFGNGTRLTVT.

This clone appeared a single time. J is TRBJ2-5 and V is TRBV15; D unclear. Germline V gene sequence: CDR1 LNHNV, CDR2 YYDKDF (reference sequence). The ends were cut back, 1 base at V and 5 bases at J, with 8 bases in the middle. CDR3 length: 13 amino acids. The CDR3 protein is CATSRVPRETQYF. CDR3 DNA: TGTGCCACCAGCAGAGTCCCCCGGGAGACCCAGTACTTC. Full variable domain (rest looked up from reference TRBV15 and TRBJ2-5): DAMVIQNPRYQVTQFGKPVTLSCSQTLNHNVMYWYQQKSSQAPKLLFHYYDKDFNNEADTPDNFQSRRPNTSFCFLDIRSPGLGDTAMYLCATSRVPRETQYFGPGTRLLVL.

This chain links TRBV11-2 with TRBJ2-4; the D gene is possibly TRBD2 (5 bases). Trimming left V 1 base short and J 0 bases short, with 19 bases between. CDR1 SGHAT and CDR2 FQNNGV come from the germline V gene. CDR3 size: 19 residues. The CDR3 nucleotides are TGTGCCAGCAGCTTAGCTTCGGGCGGGTGGAGTCGAGCCAAAAACATTCAGTACTTC. Residues: CASSLASGGWSRAKNIQYF.

V and J are TRBV5-1 and TRBJ1-1; 8 nucleotides align to TRBD1. Germline trimming cut 4 bases from V and 5 bases from J; bases unmatched to any gene: 10. Germline lookup yields CDR1 SGHRS and CDR2 YFSETQ. The CDR3 spans 15 residues. The CDR3: CASSRTDRGRTEAFF. Written as DNA, the CDR3 is TGCGCCAGCAGCCGGACAGACAGGGGTCGGACTGAAGCTTTCTTT. Variable domain in full (rest from reference TRBV5-1 and TRBJ1-1): KAGVTQTPRYLIKTRGQQVTLSCSPISGHRSVSWYQQTPGQGLQFLFEYFSETQRNKGNFPGRFSGRQFSNSRSEMNVSTLELGDSALYLCASSRTDRGRTEAFFGQGTRLTVV.

The chain carries TRBV28 and TRBJ2-5; TRBD2 agrees at 11 bases. Unmatched junction bases numbered 8, after V lost 6 bases and J lost 5 bases. Germline V lookup: CDR1 MDHEN, CDR2 SYDVKM. The CDR3 extends over 15 amino acids. CDR3 DNA sequence: TGTGCCAGCAGAGGTAGCGGGGGGGGCGTGGAGACCCAGTACTTC. It specifies CASRGSGGGVETQYF.

This chain connects TRBV19 to TRBJ2-7; 7 nucleotides match TRBD1. Germline V gene sequence: CDR1 LNHDA, CDR2 SQIVND (reference sequence). Unmatched junction bases numbered 7, after V lost 5 bases and J lost 6 bases. The CDR3 is made up of 13 amino acids. CDR3 in amino acids: CASSLQGESEQYF. The CDR3 DNA reads as TGTGCCAGTAGTCTTCAGGGGGAAAGCGAGCAGTACTTC.